This T cell receptor (beta chain) is from a study of T cell responses to AZD1222 COVID-19 vaccine. Repertoires were generated with immunoSEQ multiplex PCR, while TCRdb's copy carries only in-frame clones and drops some. The sample yields around 88,000 clones, roughly 86% seen once. Trimming shortened V by 6 bases and J by 1 base, and 11 bases separated the two germline ends. This CDR3 region has 13 residues. CDR1 and CDR2 from the germline V gene are GTSNPN and SVGIG (reference sequence). The chain has TRBV30 and TRBJ2-3, with TRBD2 as a possible D gene (5 bases). The sequencing here drew on peripheral blood, taken on day 0 of MenACWY control vaccination. This TCR was recovered from an adult in good health. The CDR3 is CACEGFRTDTQYF. As DNA, the CDR3 is TGTGCCTGCGAGGGCTTCCGCACAGATACGCAGTATTTT.